This paragraph covers one T cell receptor beta chain sequence. The antigen is not known. The data were taken from a study of T-cell memory formation after mild COVID-19. Whole-study context: Clustering of TCRs was largely donor specific. Study-level findings and limits: Contracting clones from day 15 to 85 had balanced CD4/CD8; later expanders favoured CD4+.

The CDR3 spans 15 residues. Germline loops: CDR1 KGHSH, CDR2 LQKENI. The J segment lost 2 bases and the V segment lost 4 bases, leaving 5 bases of the junction unmatched. With constant-segment primers, 5'RACE yielded cDNA libraries of TCR alpha and TCR beta that carried sample barcodes and UMIs. TCRdb re-derived calls from the 5' RACE reads in MiXCR, one entry per CDR3 protein. This sample carries roughly 200,000 distinct CDR3 sequences, 20% to 25% of them seen once, and the ten largest clones take more than 20%. The clonotype originates from an adult woman who had mild COVID-19 (a few samples of this study predate the infection). Cell type and time point are not known. This chain connects TRBV18 to TRBJ2-3; TRBD1 matches at 8 bases. Material for sequencing was PBMCs or a T cell subset sorted from them (not recorded which). CDR3: CASSHPTGDTDTQYF. In DNA form, the CDR3 reads TGTGCCAGCTCACACCCGACAGGGGACACAGATACGCAGTATTTT.